This entry lists 16 T cell receptor beta chains sequenced from one sample in a study of blood T cells in healthy people across ages. The second PCR ran about 6 to 12 cycles with a sample-barcoded 5' primer and J-beta primers. Using its own MiXCR run on the 5' RACE reads, TCRdb lists one record per CDR3 protein. The sample records approximately 780,000 distinct CDR3 sequences, roughly 24% being singletons. The same data also went into a second study, on T cells of mothers and their children.

Sample: blood. Receptors were obtained from a boy younger than 18 in good health.

The V and J genes are TRBV7-9 and TRBJ1-1; the D is unclear. The CDR3 is 14 amino acids. V was cut by 6 bases and J by 4 bases, with 15 bases left in between. Per germline, CDR1 SEHNR and CDR2 FQNEAQ (reference sequence). The CDR3 DNA sequence: TGTGCCAGCAGACCGCCCGACATGGGCACTGAAGCTTTCTTT. It is translated as CASRPPDMGTEAFF.

On this clonotype: A junction boundary mismatches the germline segment, possibly from a read error. The chain recombines TRBV4-1 with TRBJ2-7; D might be TRBD2 (6 bases). The CDR3 sequence is 14 residues long. Germline V gene lookup returns CDR1 MGHRA and CDR2 YSYEKL. The CDR3: CTSSRPSEPYEQYF. The CDR3, as DNA: TGCACCAGCAGCCGACCTAGCGAACCCTACGAGCAGTACTTC.

The sample holds a few counts of this clonotype. V and J are TRBV15 and TRBJ1-2, with a tentative D call TRBD1 (6 bases). Germline V CDR1 and CDR2: LNHNV, YYDKDF (reference sequence). The V end lost 4 bases, the J end lost 7 bases, and 16 bases lay between the germline ends. The CDR3 has 14 amino acids. CDR3: CATSKPQGQGGYTF. The CDR3 DNA follows: TGTGCCACCAGCAAGCCGCAGGGGCAGGGTGGCTACACCTTC.

This clonotype was picked up one time. The genes are TRBV29-1 and TRBJ2-3; 7 bases are shared with TRBD2. Germline lookup yields CDR1 SQVTM and CDR2 ANQGSEA. The CDR3 contains 15 residues. The CDR3 region has the DNA TGCAGGTCCCGGGGCGCGGGAGCTACCACAGATACGCAGTATTTT. Translating gives CRSRGAGATTDTQYF.

The chain employs TRBV10-3 and TRBJ2-5; D possibly uses TRBD1 or TRBD2 (5 bases each). The better agreement between TRBJ2-1 and the DNA end casts doubt on the J call. The CDR3 loop spans 17 amino acids. Germline CDR1 ENHRY, CDR2 SYGVKD. CDR3 sequence: CAISEALTGTRRNEQFF. The CDR3 coding sequence is TGTGCCATCAGTGAAGCCCTGACCGGGACCAGGCGGAATGAGCAGTTCTTC.

The chain joins TRBV5-6 to TRBJ2-6; D may match TRBD1 or TRBD2 (5 bases each). V was shortened by 4 bases and J by 0 bases, with 14 bases between the two germline ends. The CDR3 sequence is 17 residues long. From germline, CDR1 is SGHDT and CDR2 YYEEEE. CDR3 in DNA: TGTGCCAGCAGCCATAGACTCGGGGCCTCTGGGGCCAACGTCCTGACTTTC. Residues: CASSHRLGASGANVLTF.

This clonotype came up a few times. The genes are TRBV6-5 and TRBJ2-5; 9 bases fit TRBD1. The DNA end favors TRBJ2-7, so the J call may be wrong. The germline CDR1 and CDR2 sequences are MNHEY and SVGAGI. This CDR3 comprises 14 residues. The CDR3 loop reads CASRRTGGPHEQYF. The CDR3 DNA sequence: TGTGCCAGCAGGCGAACAGGGGGCCCCCACGAGCAGTACTTC.

The chain employs TRBV5-1 and TRBJ2-3, with D uncertain. Looked up from germline, CDR1 is SGHRS and CDR2 is YFSETQ. Trimming removed 0 bases from V and 2 bases from J, with 13 bases in between. The CDR3 extends over 16 amino acids. CDR3 in DNA: TGCGCCAGCAGCTTGGAGGTAGGCCGCAACACAGATACGCAGTATTTT. Translated: CASSLEVGRNTDTQYF.

This chain connects TRBV12-3 or TRBV12-4 to TRBJ1-1, with TRBD1 matching 7 bases. Germline trimming cut 0 bases from V and 4 bases from J; bases unmatched to any gene: 5. The CDR3 covers 15 residues. The CDR3 reads CASSLADRVSTEAFF. CDR3 DNA sequence: TGTGCCAGCAGTTTAGCCGACAGGGTCAGCACTGAAGCTTTCTTT.

As regards this clonotype: The junction departs from germline at one end; a sequencing error may be responsible. The V and J genes are TRBV12-3 or TRBV12-4 and TRBJ2-5, with D tentatively TRBD1 (6 bases). This CDR3 is built from 12 residues. CDR3 bases: TGTGGCAGCAGTACAGGGTGGGAGACCCAGTACTTC. Translation gives CGSSTGWETQYF.

The chain is built from TRBV7-8 and TRBJ2-1; D not certain. The CDR3 is made up of 15 amino acids. Germline lookup yields CDR1 SGHVS and CDR2 FQNEAQ. The V gene lost 0 bases and the J gene lost 3 bases, with 9 bases spanning the gap. The CDR3 loop reads CASSLAAVHYNEQFF. For the CDR3, the DNA is TGTGCCAGCAGCTTAGCGGCGGTACACTACAATGAGCAGTTCTTC.

This clonotype was counted a few times. The CDR3 nucleotides are TGCAGCGTTGGGACGTACCAAGAGACCCAGTACTTC. Its translation is CSVGTYQETQYF. The genes are TRBV29-1 and TRBJ2-5; D unclear. V shed 4 bases and J shed 0 bases, with 6 bases lying between them. Germline CDR1 is SQVTM and CDR2 is ANQGSEA. The CDR3 runs 12 residues.

This clonotype was detected a few times. The chain couples TRBV15 to TRBJ2-4; maybe TRBD1 (5 bases). V lost 3 bases to trimming and J lost 3 bases, with 12 bases between them. This CDR3 contains 15 residues. Germline V lookup: CDR1 LNHNV, CDR2 YYDKDF (reference sequence). CDR3 protein: CATSRGRGVKNIQYF. In nucleotides, the CDR3 is TGTGCCACCAGCAGGGGTAGGGGCGTCAAAAACATTCAGTACTTC.

This clonotype was detected only a few times. The chain recombines TRBV10-3 with TRBJ2-5; TRBD1 matches 9 bases. This CDR3 region has 17 residues. Looked up from germline, CDR1 is ENHRY and CDR2 is SYGVKD. V dropped 6 bases and J dropped 5; count of bases not matched to a gene: 16. CDR3 bases: TGTGCCATCAGGGTGTTTTCGAGGACAGGGGATCAGGAGACCCAGTACTTC. Protein: CAIRVFSRTGDQETQYF.

The genes are TRBV5-5 and TRBJ2-7; D is perhaps TRBD2 (5 bases). Germline-derived CDR1 and CDR2 are SGHKS and YYEKEE (reference sequence). The V end lost 0 bases, the J end lost 6 bases, and 16 bases lay between the germline ends. The CDR3 extends over 15 amino acids. The CDR3 region has the DNA TGTGCCAGCAGCTTGGGGGCGGACTTTTACTCCGAGCAGTACTTC. As protein: CASSLGADFYSEQYF.

There are a few counts of this clonotype. The gene calls are TRBV4-1 and TRBJ1-2; D remains ambiguous. The V gene lost 0 bases and the J gene lost 11 bases, with 16 bases spanning the gap. Germline V gives CDR1 MGHRA, CDR2 YSYEKL. This CDR3 has 14 residues. This CDR3 reads CASSQDLNRGSYTF. Here the CDR3 DNA reads TGCGCCAGCAGCCAAGATTTGAACAGAGGCAGTTACACCTTC.